Following are 26 T cell receptor beta chains from one sample sequenced in a study of T cell repertoires in cytomegalovirus infection. TCRdb re-called the reads through MiXCR, storing one row per CDR3 protein. The sample yields about 530,000 distinct CDR3 sequences, roughly 29% seen once. Sequencing input: PBMCs. The origin of the receptors is a human donor in good health (CMV status not recorded). Some clones in this sample may be carry-over from other donors' samples.

This clonotype was found a few times. The chain joins TRBV11-3 to TRBJ2-5; D gene ambiguous. This CDR3 spans 14 amino acids. Trimming took off 4 bases at V and 2 bases at J, with 11 bases between the two ends. CDR1 is SGHNT, CDR2 YENEEA, per germline. The CDR3 DNA reads TGTGCCAGCAGCTCCTGGCCAGGACAAGAGACCCAGTACTTC. It is translated as CASSSWPGQETQYF.

This clonotype was seen more than once but under ten times. The chain carries TRBV20-1 and TRBJ1-2; D not certain. CDR1 is DFQATT and CDR2 is SNEGSKA in the germline V gene (reference sequence). This CDR3 comprises 14 residues. Trimming took off 0 bases at V and 6 bases at J, with 14 bases between the two ends. This chain's CDR3 is CSARDQEGNHGYTF. CDR3 bases: TGCAGTGCTAGAGATCAGGAAGGGAATCATGGCTACACCTTC.

The CDR3 sequence: CASSIMNQPQHF. In nucleotides, the CDR3 is TGTGCCAGTAGTATAATGAATCAGCCCCAGCATTTT. V gene TRBV19 combines with J gene TRBJ1-5; the D is unclear. The CDR3 runs 12 residues. Trimming cost V 2 bases and J 4 bases, with 3 bases left between them. Germline CDR1 and CDR2: LNHDA and SQIVND (reference sequence).

The rearrangement links TRBV15 to TRBJ1-5, with a tentative D call TRBD1 (5 bases). This CDR3 region has 14 residues. Trimming took 2 bases from V and 6 from J, leaving 11 bases between them. Germline lookup yields CDR1 LNHNV and CDR2 YYDKDF (reference sequence). In nucleotides, the CDR3 is TGTGCCACCAGCAGACAGGGCTTCAGTCAGCCCCAGCATTTT. Translating gives CATSRQGFSQPQHF.

The chain has TRBV25-1 and TRBJ2-5, with D perhaps matching TRBD1 (6 bases). This CDR3 is 15 amino acids long. Trimming removed 2 bases at V and 1 base at J, with 11 bases between. Germline V lookup: CDR1 MGHDK, CDR2 SYGVNS. The CDR3 nucleotides are TGTGCCAGCAGTGAACGACAGGAGACCCAAGAGACCCAGTACTTC. It is translated as CASSERQETQETQYF.

This clonotype was found many times. This sequence joins TRBV6-5 and TRBJ2-1; TRBD2 aligns across 7 bases. The V gene's germline CDR1 is MNHEY and CDR2 SVGAGI. The CDR3 has 15 amino acids. With 4 bases clipped from V and 0 bases from J, the junction kept 3 bases outside the gene matches. The DNA for the CDR3 is TGTGCCAGCAGTTCGGGAGGCCTCTCCTACAATGAGCAGTTCTTC. It translates to CASSSGGLSYNEQFF.

This clonotype was counted a few times. This rearrangement joins TRBV4-1 to TRBJ1-2; TRBD1 is a possible D gene (6 bases). Looked up from germline, CDR1 is MGHRA and CDR2 is YSYEKL. The V end was cut by 5 bases, the J end by 6 bases, with 19 bases between. The CDR3 extends over 15 amino acids. CDR3 loop: CASSSRDMVLNGYTF. The CDR3, as DNA: TGCGCCAGCAGCTCACGGGACATGGTGTTGAATGGCTACACCTTC.

In this sample, this clonotype turned up a few times. The gene calls are TRBV15 and TRBJ2-7; no reliable D call. CDR1 and CDR2 (germline): LNHNV, YYDKDF (reference sequence). CDR3 size: 12 residues. V lost 0 bases and J 6 bases, leaving 6 bases between the germline ends. CDR3 nucleotides: TGTGCCACCAGCAGAGATTTGCGCGAGCAGTACTTC. Protein sequence: CATSRDLREQYF.

This clonotype occurred many times. J is TRBJ1-2 and V is TRBV7-9, with D hard to call. The CDR3 runs to 12 residues. Trimming cost V 1 base and J 7 bases, with 7 bases left between them. Germline V gives CDR1 SEHNR, CDR2 FQNEAQ (reference sequence). As DNA, the CDR3 is TGTGCCAGCAGCTTAGAGAGCCGTGGCTACACCTTC. Encoded protein: CASSLESRGYTF.

The chain is built from TRBV7-9 and TRBJ1-1, with D tentatively TRBD1 (5 bases). Trimming shortened V by 5 bases and J by 4 bases, and 8 bases separated the two germline ends. The CDR3 runs to 12 residues. The V gene's germline CDR1 is SEHNR and CDR2 FQNEAQ (reference sequence). CDR3: CASSPGFTEAFF. CDR3 in DNA: TGTGCCAGCAGCCCAGGGTTCACTGAAGCTTTCTTT.

This sequence joins TRBV7-8 and TRBJ1-1, with TRBD1 identical over 12 bases. Germline CDR1 is SGHVS and CDR2 is FQNEAQ. CDR3 length: 14 residues. V lost 4 bases and J lost 10; bases outside the gene matches: 7. The CDR3 DNA reads TGTGCCAGCAGCTCCGGGACAGGGGGCTTAGGAGCTTTCTTT. It is translated as CASSSGTGGLGAFF.

The chain uses TRBV12-3 or TRBV12-4 and TRBJ1-3, with a possible D match to TRBD1 (6 bases). V was trimmed by 3 bases and J by 3 bases, leaving 12 bases between them. The CDR3 runs 15 residues. The CDR3 sequence is CASSFWGLDGNTIYF. CDR3 in DNA: TGTGCCAGCAGTTTTTGGGGGCTGGATGGAAACACCATATATTTT.

In its sample, this clonotype was seen a few times. This chain connects TRBV29-1 to TRBJ2-1, with D hard to call. The length of the CDR3 is 14 residues. V lost 4 bases, J lost 6 bases, and 16 bases lay in between. Germline V CDR1 and CDR2: SQVTM, ANQGSEA. DNA of the CDR3: TGCAGCGTTGTCGTGCGCAGTAGCCGCAATGAGCAGTTCTTC. Encoded protein: CSVVVRSSRNEQFF.

This clonotype showed up just a few times. The rearrangement links TRBV4-3 to TRBJ2-7, with 9 bases lining up with TRBD1. The length of the CDR3 is 15 residues. The V gene end was trimmed by 7 bases and the J gene end by 2 bases; junction bases not matched to a gene: 9. CDR1 is LGHNA, CDR2 YSLEER, per germline. The CDR3 nucleotides read TGCGCCAGCACCCAGAGGGACAGGGAGACCTACGAGCAGTACGTC. This encodes CASTQRDRETYEQYV.

Only a few counts were recorded for this clonotype. The CDR3 bases are TGCAGCGTTGAACTACACAGGGGCACAGATACGCAGTATTTT. Its protein product is CSVELHRGTDTQYF. The chain joins TRBV29-1 to TRBJ2-3; a possible D gene is TRBD1 (6 bases). Deletions cut 2 bases from V and 1 base from J, with 10 bases between. The germline V gene has CDR1 SQVTM and CDR2 ANQGSEA. The CDR3 spans 14 residues.

This sequence joins TRBV19 and TRBJ2-7; 11 bases are a match to TRBD2. The germline V gene encodes CDR1 LNHDA and CDR2 SQIVND (reference sequence). After removal of 1 base from V and 6 bases from J, the junction contained 5 bases not matched to a gene. CDR3 length: 15 residues. In nucleotides, the CDR3 is TGTGCCAGTAGTATAGTGCTAGCGGGAGGTCTCGAGCAGTACGTC. Its protein is CASSIVLAGGLEQYV.

This clonotype turned up a few times. The V call is TRBV5-6, the J call TRBJ2-1; 15 bases map to TRBD2. With V trimmed by 4 bases and J by 8 bases, 10 bases remained unmatched. The CDR3 length is 17 residues. Germline loops: CDR1 SGHDT, CDR2 YYEEEE. In nucleotides, the CDR3 is TGTGCCAGCAGCCACGGACTAGCGGGAGGGCGGGTGGATGAGCAGTTCTTC. It encodes CASSHGLAGGRVDEQFF.

This clonotype appeared many times. The genes are TRBV7-2 and TRBJ1-2, with TRBD1 identical over 8 bases. The CDR3 sequence is 13 residues long. CDR1 is SGHTA and CDR2 is FQGNSA in the germline V gene. V lost 10 bases and J lost 5; bases outside the gene matches: 9. CDR3 sequence (DNA): TGTGCCATACCGACAGGGGCGGCGTATGGCTACACCTTC. This encodes CAIPTGAAYGYTF.

This clonotype appeared a few times. The chain combines TRBV6-2 or TRBV6-3 with TRBJ2-7; D possibly matches TRBD1 or TRBD2 (5 bases each). The germline V gene has CDR1 MNHEY and CDR2 SVGEGT. This CDR3 is built from 16 residues. V was clipped by 3 bases and J by 1 base, with 16 bases between them. The CDR3 DNA reads as TGTGCCAGCAGTTATCCCACCCGGGACCTTTCCTACGAGCAGTACTTC. It is translated as CASSYPTRDLSYEQYF.

The chain combines TRBV10-3 with TRBJ1-2, with 10 bases identical to TRBD1. V dropped 6 bases and J dropped 6; count of bases not matched to a gene: 4. The CDR3 is 13 amino acids. CDR1 and CDR2 (germline): ENHRY, SYGVKD. As DNA, the CDR3 is TGTGCCATCAGAACCGGACAGGGGGATGGCTACACCTTC. Translating it yields CAIRTGQGDGYTF.

This clonotype was seen a handful of times. This chain joins TRBV4-1 and TRBJ2-2; the match to TRBD2 covers 13 bases. Germline trimming cut 1 base from V and 5 bases from J; bases unmatched to any gene: 7. CDR3 size: 18 residues. The V gene's germline CDR1 is MGHRA and CDR2 YSYEKL. CDR3 residues: CASSQAGLAGAWTGELFF. The CDR3 nucleotides read TGCGCCAGCAGCCAAGCTGGACTAGCGGGAGCATGGACCGGGGAGCTGTTTTTT.

This rearrangement joins TRBV6-2 or TRBV6-3 to TRBJ2-1; perhaps D is TRBD1 or TRBD2 (6 bases each). Germline V gives CDR1 MNHEY, CDR2 SVGEGT. There are 14 residues in the CDR3. The germline V and J ends were trimmed by 2 bases and 7 bases, with 12 bases remaining between them. The CDR3 DNA follows: TGTGCCAGCAGTTACCGGCAGGGGAGGAATGAGCAGTTCTTC. This codes for CASSYRQGRNEQFF.

This clonotype was recorded a few times. A much larger clone differs from this one at a single base, so this may be a read error. Here the CDR3 reads CASSEYQETQYF. CDR3 DNA: TGTGCCAGCAGCGAGTACCAAGAGACCCAGTACTTC. The chain combines TRBV2 with TRBJ2-5, with D unclear. V was pared by 6 bases and J by 0 bases, with 5 bases between. This CDR3 is built from 12 residues. Per germline, CDR1 SNHLY and CDR2 FYNNEI.

In its sample, this clonotype was seen many times. This sequence joins TRBV7-9 and TRBJ2-3, with 8 nucleotides matching TRBD1. V was pared by 4 bases and J by 4 bases, with 10 bases of the junction left unmatched. In germline, CDR1 is SEHNR, CDR2 FQNEAQ (reference sequence). This CDR3 has 16 residues. The CDR3 sequence is CASSSIPDREPDTQYF. DNA of the CDR3: TGTGCCAGCAGCTCGATCCCGGACAGGGAACCAGATACGCAGTATTTT.

This chain connects TRBV20-1 to TRBJ2-1, with TRBD2 matching over 9 bases. V lost 6 bases and J lost 6; bases outside the gene matches: 12. Germline CDR1 DFQATT, CDR2 SNEGSKA (reference sequence). CDR3 length: 15 amino acids. CDR3 region: CSARSGTSKPNEQFF. In DNA form, the CDR3 reads TGCAGTGCCCGAAGCGGGACTAGCAAACCCAATGAGCAGTTCTTC.

This clonotype was found many times. Sequence at one end of the junction differs from germline and may be a read error. This sequence joins TRBV7-8 and TRBJ1-5; D remains unclear. In germline, CDR1 is SGHVS, CDR2 FQNEAQ. The CDR3 has 12 residues. CDR3 nucleotides: TGTGCCAGCAGCGGAGACGACGGGCCCCCGCATTTT. It translates to CASSGDDGPPHF.